The source of this T cell receptor beta chain is a study of PD-1 blockade in classical Hodgkin lymphoma. In the study overall: Patients were infused with nivolumab 3 mg/kg every 2 weeks. Points from the study as a whole: The study reported lower baseline TCR diversity in newly diagnosed patients than in healthy donors.

Details on this clone: Its antigen is undetermined.

Trimming took off 0 bases at V and 0 bases at J, with 9 bases between the two ends. Germline V gives CDR1 MNHEY, CDR2 SVGAGI. The CDR3 extends over 16 amino acids. Profiling relied on immunoSEQ multiplex PCR, and the TCRdb table lists in-frame clones only, not all of them. Among 15,000 or so clones listed, roughly 86% were seen once. Every patient was affected by relapse after autologous stem cell transplantation, while exposure to brentuximab vedotin was not uniform. The source of this sequence is a human donor with classical Hodgkin lymphoma. V is TRBV6-5 and J is TRBJ2-1, with D possibly matching TRBD2 (6 bases). Source: peripheral blood mononuclear cells (PBMCs), taken at baseline. As DNA, the CDR3 is TGTGCCAGCAGTTACTCGGGGAGGAGCTCCTACAATGAGCAGTTCTTC. Protein product: CASSYSGRSSYNEQFF.